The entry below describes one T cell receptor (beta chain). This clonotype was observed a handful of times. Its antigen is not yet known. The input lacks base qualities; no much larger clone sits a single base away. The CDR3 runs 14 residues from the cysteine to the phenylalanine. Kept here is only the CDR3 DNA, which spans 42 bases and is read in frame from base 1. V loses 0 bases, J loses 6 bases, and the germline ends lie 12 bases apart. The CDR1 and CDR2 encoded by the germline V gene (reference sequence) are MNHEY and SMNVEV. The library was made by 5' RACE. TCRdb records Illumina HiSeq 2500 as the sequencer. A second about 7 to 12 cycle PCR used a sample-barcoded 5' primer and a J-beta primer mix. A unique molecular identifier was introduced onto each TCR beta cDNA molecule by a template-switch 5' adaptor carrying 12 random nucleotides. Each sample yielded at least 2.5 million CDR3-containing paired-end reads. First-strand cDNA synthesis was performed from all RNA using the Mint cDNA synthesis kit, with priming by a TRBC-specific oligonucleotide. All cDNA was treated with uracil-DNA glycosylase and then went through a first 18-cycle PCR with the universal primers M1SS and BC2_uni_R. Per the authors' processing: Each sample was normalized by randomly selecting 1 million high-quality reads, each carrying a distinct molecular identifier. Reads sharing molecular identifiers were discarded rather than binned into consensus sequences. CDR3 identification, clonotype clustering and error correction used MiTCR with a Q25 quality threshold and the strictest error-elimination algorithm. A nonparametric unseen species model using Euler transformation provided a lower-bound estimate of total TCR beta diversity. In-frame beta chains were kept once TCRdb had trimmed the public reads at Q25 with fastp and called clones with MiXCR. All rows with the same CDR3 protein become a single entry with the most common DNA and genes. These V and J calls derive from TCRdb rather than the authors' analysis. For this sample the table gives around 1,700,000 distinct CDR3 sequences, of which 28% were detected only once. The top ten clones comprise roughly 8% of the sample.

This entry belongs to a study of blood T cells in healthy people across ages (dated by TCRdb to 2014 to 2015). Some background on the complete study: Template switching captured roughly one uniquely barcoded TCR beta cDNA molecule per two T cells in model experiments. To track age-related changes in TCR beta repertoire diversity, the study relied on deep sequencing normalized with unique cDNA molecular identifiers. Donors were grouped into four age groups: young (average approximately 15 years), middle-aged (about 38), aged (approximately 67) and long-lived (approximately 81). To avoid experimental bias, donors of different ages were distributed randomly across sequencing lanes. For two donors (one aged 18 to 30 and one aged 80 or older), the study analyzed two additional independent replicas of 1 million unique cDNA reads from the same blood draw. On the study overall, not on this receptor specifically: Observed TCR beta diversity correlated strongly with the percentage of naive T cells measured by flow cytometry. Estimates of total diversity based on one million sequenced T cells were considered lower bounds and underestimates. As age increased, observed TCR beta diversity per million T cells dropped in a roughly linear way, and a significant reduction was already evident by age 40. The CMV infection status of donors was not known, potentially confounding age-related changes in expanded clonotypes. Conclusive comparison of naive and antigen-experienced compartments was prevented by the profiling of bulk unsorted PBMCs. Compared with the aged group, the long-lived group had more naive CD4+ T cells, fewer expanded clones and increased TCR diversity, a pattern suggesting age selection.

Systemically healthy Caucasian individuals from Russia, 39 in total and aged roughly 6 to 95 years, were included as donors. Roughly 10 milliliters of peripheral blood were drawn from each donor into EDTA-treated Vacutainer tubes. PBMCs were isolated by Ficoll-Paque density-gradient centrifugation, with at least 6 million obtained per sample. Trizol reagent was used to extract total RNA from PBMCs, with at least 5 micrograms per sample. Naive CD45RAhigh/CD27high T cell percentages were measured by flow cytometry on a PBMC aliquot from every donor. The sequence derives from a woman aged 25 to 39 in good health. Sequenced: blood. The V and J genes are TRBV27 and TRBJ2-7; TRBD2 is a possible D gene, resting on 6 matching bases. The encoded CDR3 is CASSLSPSASEQYF. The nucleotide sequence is TGTGCCAGCAGTTTATCGCCTAGCGCTTCCGAGCAGTACTTC.